This entry features one T cell receptor (beta chain) sequence. Looked up from germline, CDR1 is MNHNS and CDR2 is SASEGT. The CDR3 consists of 17 residues. Trimming removed 3 bases from V and 2 bases from J; junction bases left unmatched: 9. Together with a sample-barcoded 5' primer, a J-beta primer mix was included in a second PCR lasting about 7 to 12 cycles. TCRdb processed the 5' RACE reads anew with MiXCR; each CDR3 protein has one entry. Of just under 900,000 distinct CDR3 sequences detected, 29% appear once; the ten largest clones hold around 16%. The data stem from a study of blood T cells in healthy people across ages.

This sequence was found in a woman aged 80 or older in good health. This chain uses TRBV6-1 with TRBJ2-5; 10 bases agree with TRBD1. Sequenced input: blood. The CDR3 spells CASSEFLSGQGQETQYF. DNA of the CDR3: TGTGCCAGCAGTGAGTTTCTTTCGGGACAGGGGCAAGAGACCCAGTACTTC.